The subject of this entry is one T cell receptor beta chain. Its specificity is not known. Germline loops: CDR1 SQVTM, CDR2 ANQGSEA. The J segment lost 1 base and the V segment lost 6 bases, leaving 11 bases of the junction unmatched. The CDR3 is 16 amino acids. This sample is drawn from a study of cytomegalovirus exposure and HLA in healthy donors. Study information: There were about 85 million unique TCRs (from HLA-typed donors) in an early data release.

PCR amplification relied on 60 Vbeta primers (plus 13 Jbeta primers). Here immunoSEQ multiplex PCR was the method, and the copy in TCRdb shows in-frame clones only, minus some. The table lists roughly 69,000 clones, with about 1.8% in the top ten. Notes on the study in general: Later on, an analysis tied 15,000 to 20,000 TCR beta sequences to HLA alleles at 0.05 false discovery rate. For most TCR beta V segments, an earlier analysis put the productive rate at about 87% or about 30% of the time.

Material: PBMCs. The TCR comes from a young woman in good health and CMV-seronegative. The rearrangement uses TRBV29-1 and TRBJ2-2; 7 bases line up with TRBD2. The CDR3 DNA reads as TGCAGCGTCCCCCGCCGAGCGGGGATGAACACCGGGGAGCTGTTTTTT. Translating gives CSVPRRAGMNTGELFF.